These T cell receptor beta chains were read from a single sample in a study of shared clonotypes between healthy human individuals. Method: immunoSEQ multiplex PCR; TCRdb's copy keeps in-frame clones and lacks some. The sample lists about 380,000 clones, approximately 97% occurring once. Sequences were obtained from memory CD8+ T cells sorted from blood. The receptors derive from a man aged 30-40 years in good health. The CDR3 runs from the conserved cysteine through the conserved F or W. D genes are given only for firm matches. Some rows mark clone size as missing; the rest say once, few, many or name a class of expanded clone.

>-|TRBD1|TRBJ2-4|TRBV2
CASGGQGGIQYF
TGTGCCAGCGGGGGACAGGGGGGCATTCAGTACTTC
>-|TRBD2|TRBJ2-4|TRBV18
CASSPPRGIAKNIQYF
TGTGCCAGCTCACCACCGCGGGGGATAGCCAAAAACATTCAGTACTTC
>-|TRBD1|TRBJ2-1|TRBV28
CASSYGQGSYNEQFF
TGTGCCAGCAGCTATGGACAGGGGTCCTACAATGAGCAGTTCTTC
>once|-|TRBJ1-5|TRBV7-8
CASSLQGNQPQHF
TGTGCCAGCAGCTTACAGGGCAATCAGCCCCAGCATTTT
>once|TRBD2|TRBJ2-3|TRBV5-6
CASRAGTSGLTQYF
TGTGCCAGCAGGGCCGGGACTAGCGGTCTCACGCAGTATTTT
>-|-|TRBJ2-2|TRBV28
CATQRAGSYTGELFF
TGTGCCACGCAGCGGGCCGGGAGTTACACCGGGGAGCTGTTTTTT
>-|TRBD1|TRBJ2-2|TRBV11-2
CASSLHRGSGELFF
TGTGCCAGCAGCTTACACAGGGGGTCGGGGGAGCTGTTTTTT
>-|-|TRBJ2-3|TRBV25-1
CASSEPRTADTQYF
TGTGCCAGCAGTGAACCCAGGACGGCAGATACGCAGTATTTT
>once|-|TRBJ2-7|TRBV14
CASSHQGRVYEQYF
TGTGCCAGCAGCCATCAGGGGAGGGTCTACGAGCAGTACTTC
>-|TRBD1|TRBJ1-4|TRBV25-1
CASSELGTGNEKLFF
TGTGCCAGCAGTGAATTAGGGACAGGGAATGAAAAACTGTTTTTT
>once|TRBD1|TRBJ2-7|TRBV19
CASSRDRGSYEQYF
TGTGCCAGTAGTAGGGACAGGGGCTCCTACGAGCAGTACTTC
>-|-|TRBJ2-7|TRBV7-8
CASTYSGSTRKYF
TGTGCCAGCACCTACAGCGGATCTACGAGGAAGTACTTC
>-|TRBD2|TRBJ2-3|TRBV18
CASSPGLAATDTQYF
TGTGCCAGCTCACCGGGACTAGCGGCTACAGATACGCAGTATTTT
>-|-|TRBJ1-3|TRBV6-6
CASSYSSGNTIYF
TGTGCCAGCAGTTACAGCTCTGGAAACACCATATATTTT
>-|-|TRBJ2-7|TRBV5-6
CASTIPKTGHYEQYF
TGTGCCAGCACCATCCCGAAGACAGGACACTACGAGCAGTACTTC
>-|-|TRBJ1-5|TRBV9
CASSVGGSQGQPQHF
TGTGCCAGCAGCGTAGGGGGGTCCCAGGGGCAGCCCCAGCATTTT
>-|-|TRBJ2-5|TRBV5-6
CASSFVTGRTQETQYF
TGTGCCAGCAGCTTTGTAACAGGGAGGACCCAAGAGACCCAGTACTTC
>-|-|TRBJ1-2|TRBV6-1
CASSERDFRNYGYTF
TGTGCCAGCAGTGAGCGGGACTTTCGTAACTATGGCTACACCTTC
>-|TRBD2|TRBJ2-3|TRBV5-1
CASSRKGGSLTDTQYF
TGCGCCAGCAGCCGAAAGGGCGGGAGTCTCACAGATACGCAGTATTTT
>-|-|TRBJ1-1|TRBV7-9
CASSLVQVPEAFF
TGTGCCAGCAGCTTAGTACAGGTTCCCGAAGCTTTCTTT
>once|-|TRBJ2-7|TRBV30
CAWSEVFYEQYF
TGTGCCTGGAGTGAGGTGTTCTACGAGCAGTACTTC
>-|-|TRBJ2-7|TRBV11-2
CASSLFGPINAEQYF
TGTGCCAGCAGCTTATTCGGCCCGATAAACGCCGAGCAGTACTTC
>-|-|TRBJ2-5|TRBV4-2
CASSRVGWTQYF
TGTGCCAGCAGCCGGGTCGGGTGGACCCAGTACTTC
>-|TRBD2|TRBJ2-1|TRBV7-9
CASSLWGLARNEQFF
TGTGCCAGCAGCTTATGGGGACTAGCACGCAATGAGCAGTTCTTC
>-|-|TRBJ2-1|TRBV7-2
CASSLQASYNEQFF
TGTGCCAGCAGCTTGCAGGCCTCCTACAATGAGCAGTTCTTC